The rows below give T cell receptor beta chains drawn from one sample of a study of siplizumab effects on memory and regulatory T cells. Assay used: immunoSEQ multiplex PCR; TCRdb lists only in-frame clones, some missing. Of some 100,000 clones detected, roughly 93% appear once; the ten largest clones hold over 0.15%. The sequenced material came from non-Treg CD4+ T cells sorted from blood. The receptors originated from a human donor in good health. CDR3s include the opening cysteine and the closing phenylalanine or tryptophan. The D gene is left open where the match is weak. Size is stated for part of the rows, as once, few or many counts, or as a class when the clone is expanded.

>TRBV28|NA|TRBJ2-7|NA
CASSLYRVQSSYEQYF
TGTGCCAGCAGTCTTTACAGGGTCCAAAGCTCCTACGAGCAGTACTTC
>TRBV10-3|NA|TRBJ1-5|NA
CATAFGEEGNQPQHF
TGTGCCACCGCCTTCGGAGAAGAGGGCAATCAGCCCCAGCATTTT
>TRBV6-5|NA|TRBJ2-7|NA
CASSYSLSTYEQYF
TGTGCCAGCAGTTACTCGCTCTCAACCTACGAGCAGTACTTC
>TRBV7-2|NA|TRBJ1-6|TRBD1
CASSSGQTNSPLHF
TGTGCCAGCAGCTCGGGACAGACCAATTCACCCCTCCACTTT
>TRBV6-1|NA|TRBJ2-5|NA
CASSATGHETQYF
TGTGCCAGCAGTGCAACAGGGCACGAGACCCAGTACTTC
>TRBV5-1|once|TRBJ2-5|TRBD2
CASSSGLAEETQYF
TGCGCCAGCAGCTCGGGACTAGCTGAAGAGACCCAGTACTTC
>TRBV1|NA|TRBJ2-7|NA
CTSSHRTVRGYEQYF
TGCACCAGCAGCCATCGGACAGTGCGGGGCTACGAGCAGTACTTC
>TRBV27|once|TRBJ1-2|NA
CASSQGRARYGYTF
TGTGCCAGCAGTCAAGGTAGAGCCCGATATGGCTACACCTTC
>TRBV4-2|NA|TRBJ1-1|TRBD1
CASSQIDRVAFF
TGTGCCAGCAGCCAAATAGACAGGGTGGCTTTCTTT
>TRBV5-4|NA|TRBJ2-3|NA
CASSLGQDTDTQYF
TGTGCCAGCAGCTTGGGACAGGACACAGATACGCAGTATTTT
>TRBV29-1|NA|TRBJ2-7|NA
CSVELTGPHEQYF
TGCAGCGTTGAGCTCACAGGGCCCCACGAGCAGTACTTC
>TRBV9|NA|TRBJ1-1|NA
CASSTGPGRNTEAFF
TGTGCCAGCAGCACGGGACCAGGGAGGAACACTGAAGCTTTCTTT
>TRBV5-4|NA|TRBJ1-1|NA
CASSRDLTLNTEAFF
TGTGCCAGCAGCCGGGACCTGACGCTAAACACTGAAGCTTTCTTT
>TRBV1|NA|TRBJ1-2|NA
CTSSQRGEFNYGYTF
TGCACCAGCAGCCAACGTGGGGAATTTAACTATGGCTACACCTTC
>TRBV5-1|NA|TRBJ2-7|NA
CASSLKFPLEQYF
TGCGCCAGCAGCTTGAAATTTCCTCTCGAGCAGTACTTC
>TRBV7-9|NA|TRBJ1-6|TRBD1
CASSPAGTADNSPLHF
TGTGCCAGCAGCCCGGCCGGGACAGCGGATAATTCACCCCTCCACTTT
>TRBV7-3|once|TRBJ2-3|TRBD2
CASSLRGLADTQYF
TGTGCCAGCAGCTTAAGGGGACTAGCAGATACGCAGTATTTT
>TRBV7-3|NA|TRBJ2-5|TRBD2
CASSPLGHSGGRETQYF
TGTGCCAGCAGCCCCTTAGGGCATAGCGGGGGGCGGGAGACCCAGTACTTC
>TRBV5-1|NA|TRBJ1-5|NA
CASTNQPQHF
TGCGCCAGCACCAATCAGCCCCAGCATTTT